This is a list of T cell receptor beta chains from one sample in a study of blood T cells in healthy people across ages. In TCRdb, the 5' RACE reads were re-called with MiXCR into one record per CDR3 protein. The sample records 2 million or so distinct CDR3 sequences, roughly 49% being singletons. Sequencing was performed on blood. The receptors derive from a woman between 40 and 55 years old in good health. CDR3s include the opening cysteine and the closing phenylalanine or tryptophan. The D gene is left open where the match is weak. A row's size may be missing; if present it is once, few, many or a size class.

clone_size: .; d_call: .; v_call: TRBV10-3; j_call: TRBJ2-1; cdr3_aa: CAISERTAQGEQFF; cdr3_nt: TGTGCCATCAGTGAGAGGACAGCCCAGGGTGAGCAGTTCTTC
clone_size: .; d_call: TRBD2; v_call: TRBV7-2; j_call: TRBJ2-1; cdr3_aa: CASSEKAGYNEQFF; cdr3_nt: TGTGCCAGCAGCGAAAAAGCGGGGTATAATGAGCAGTTCTTC
clone_size: few; d_call: .; v_call: TRBV15; j_call: TRBJ2-5; cdr3_aa: CATSRDGKGEETQYF; cdr3_nt: TGTGCCACCAGCAGAGATGGGAAGGGAGAGGAGACCCAGTACTTC
clone_size: few; d_call: TRBD1; v_call: TRBV4-2; j_call: TRBJ1-5; cdr3_aa: CASNAGGQSNQPQHF; cdr3_nt: TGTGCCAGCAATGCAGGGGGCCAAAGCAATCAGCCCCAGCATTTT
clone_size: .; d_call: TRBD1; v_call: TRBV10-3; j_call: TRBJ1-6; cdr3_aa: CAISTGTGESPLHF; cdr3_nt: TGTGCCATCAGCACCGGGACAGGGGAATCACCCCTCCACTTT
clone_size: .; d_call: .; v_call: TRBV25-1; j_call: TRBJ2-7; cdr3_aa: CASSVSDEAYEQYF; cdr3_nt: TGTGCCAGCAGTGTCTCCGATGAAGCCTACGAGCAGTACTTC
clone_size: .; d_call: .; v_call: TRBV7-9; j_call: TRBJ2-1; cdr3_aa: CASSLVAPHYEQFF; cdr3_nt: TGTGCCAGCAGCTTAGTTGCGCCGCATTATGAGCAGTTCTTC
clone_size: .; d_call: .; v_call: TRBV20-1; j_call: TRBJ2-3; cdr3_aa: CSARDQRDTQYF; cdr3_nt: TGCAGTGCTAGAGATCAGAGGGATACGCAGTATTTT
clone_size: .; d_call: .; v_call: TRBV20-1; j_call: TRBJ1-1; cdr3_aa: CSARDTGRGNTEAFF; cdr3_nt: TGCAGTGCTAGAGATACGGGCAGGGGGAACACTGAAGCTTTCTTT
clone_size: .; d_call: .; v_call: TRBV21-1; j_call: TRBJ1-2; cdr3_aa: CASSKPSLRDRGFYGYTF; cdr3_nt: TGTGCCAGCAGCAAACCTAGCTTACGGGACAGGGGGTTCTATGGCTACACCTTC
clone_size: few; d_call: .; v_call: TRBV28; j_call: TRBJ1-2; cdr3_aa: CASSLRGLGLYGYTF; cdr3_nt: TGTGCCAGCAGCCTTCGCGGTCTGGGCCTCTATGGCTACACCTTC
clone_size: .; d_call: TRBD1; v_call: TRBV7-2; j_call: TRBJ1-3; cdr3_aa: CTSSSNRGYTIYF; cdr3_nt: TGTACCAGCAGCTCCAACAGGGGATACACCATATATTTT
clone_size: .; d_call: .; v_call: TRBV24-1; j_call: TRBJ2-1; cdr3_aa: CATSDTTGTNEQFF; cdr3_nt: TGTGCCACCAGTGATACGACAGGGACTAATGAGCAGTTCTTC
clone_size: few; d_call: .; v_call: TRBV29-1; j_call: TRBJ2-1; cdr3_aa: CSSPRGDEQFF; cdr3_nt: TGCAGCTCTCCACGGGGCGATGAGCAGTTCTTC
clone_size: .; d_call: .; v_call: TRBV5-4; j_call: TRBJ2-5; cdr3_aa: CASSQQLYQETQYF; cdr3_nt: TGTGCCAGCAGCCAGCAGCTGTACCAAGAGACCCAGTACTTC
clone_size: few; d_call: .; v_call: TRBV7-2; j_call: TRBJ2-1; cdr3_aa: CASSLLGVEYEQFF; cdr3_nt: TGTGCCAGCAGCTTACTCGGGGTTGAGTATGAGCAGTTCTTC
clone_size: .; d_call: .; v_call: TRBV14; j_call: TRBJ2-7; cdr3_aa: CASSHPAGPTPYEQYF; cdr3_nt: TGTGCCAGTAGCCACCCCGCCGGGCCCACCCCATACGAGCAGTACTTC
clone_size: .; d_call: TRBD1; v_call: TRBV6-2/TRBV6-3; j_call: TRBJ2-2; cdr3_aa: CASSSLRQGANTGELFF; cdr3_nt: TGTGCCAGCAGTTCCCTTAGGCAGGGGGCTAACACCGGGGAGCTGTTTTTT
clone_size: .; d_call: .; v_call: TRBV25-1; j_call: TRBJ1-1; cdr3_aa: CASSEQGIRAFF; cdr3_nt: TGTGCCAGCAGTGAGCAGGGGATTAGGGCTTTCTTT
clone_size: few; d_call: TRBD1; v_call: TRBV27; j_call: TRBJ2-3; cdr3_aa: CASTDRVTDTQYF; cdr3_nt: TGTGCCAGCACTGACAGGGTCACAGATACGCAGTATTTT
clone_size: .; d_call: TRBD1; v_call: TRBV7-8; j_call: TRBJ1-2; cdr3_aa: CASSSGTGTLGGYTF; cdr3_nt: TGTGCCAGCAGTTCCGGGACAGGGACTCTTGGCGGCTACACCTTC
clone_size: few; d_call: .; v_call: TRBV4-3; j_call: TRBJ1-2; cdr3_aa: CASSQDSNADYYGYTF; cdr3_nt: TGCGCCAGCAGCCAAGATAGCAACGCCGATTACTATGGCTACACCTTC
clone_size: once; d_call: TRBD1; v_call: TRBV6-2/TRBV6-3; j_call: TRBJ1-2; cdr3_aa: CASSYGTGFNYGYTF; cdr3_nt: TGTGCCAGCAGTTACGGGACAGGCTTTAACTATGGCTACACCTTC
clone_size: .; d_call: .; v_call: TRBV10-3; j_call: TRBJ2-7; cdr3_aa: CAISGSGSYEQYF; cdr3_nt: TGTGCCATCAGTGGCTCAGGGTCCTACGAGCAGTACTTC
clone_size: .; d_call: .; v_call: TRBV29-1; j_call: TRBJ1-5; cdr3_aa: CSVSEAPGGNQPQHF; cdr3_nt: TGCAGCGTTTCAGAGGCCCCCGGGGGCAATCAGCCCCAGCATTTT
clone_size: .; d_call: .; v_call: TRBV7-2; j_call: TRBJ2-3; cdr3_aa: CASSLTCCWGAGDTQYF; cdr3_nt: TGTGCCAGCAGCTTAACGTGTTGCTGGGGGGCGGGAGATACGCAGTATTTT
clone_size: .; d_call: .; v_call: TRBV2; j_call: TRBJ2-7; cdr3_aa: CACTGFHEQYF; cdr3_nt: TGTGCCTGCACAGGGTTCCACGAGCAGTACTTC
clone_size: .; d_call: TRBD1; v_call: TRBV15; j_call: TRBJ1-4; cdr3_aa: CATSRDRGLYEKLFF; cdr3_nt: TGTGCCACCAGCCGCGACAGGGGGCTGTATGAAAAACTGTTTTTT
clone_size: few; d_call: .; v_call: TRBV6-2/TRBV6-3; j_call: TRBJ2-1; cdr3_aa: CASRTSRVGNEQFF; cdr3_nt: TGTGCCAGTCGCACCTCCAGGGTTGGGAATGAGCAGTTCTTC
clone_size: few; d_call: .; v_call: TRBV5-8; j_call: TRBJ2-7; cdr3_aa: CASSGGRLSYEQYF; cdr3_nt: TGTGCCAGCAGCGGAGGACGGCTCTCCTACGAGCAGTACTTC
clone_size: .; d_call: TRBD2; v_call: TRBV20-1; j_call: TRBJ2-5; cdr3_aa: CSARIERLAQETQYF; cdr3_nt: TGCAGTGCTAGGATCGAGCGACTAGCCCAAGAGACCCAGTACTTC
clone_size: .; d_call: .; v_call: TRBV7-9; j_call: TRBJ1-5; cdr3_aa: CASSLEVAAPQHF; cdr3_nt: TGTGCCAGCAGCCTAGAGGTGGCGGCGCCCCAGCATTTT
clone_size: .; d_call: .; v_call: TRBV7-2; j_call: TRBJ2-3; cdr3_aa: CASSLAPGAPQYF; cdr3_nt: TGTGCCAGCAGCTTAGCCCCCGGGGCTCCGCAGTATTTT
clone_size: .; d_call: TRBD1; v_call: TRBV5-1; j_call: TRBJ1-4; cdr3_aa: CASSGGQSWEKLFF; cdr3_nt: TGCGCCAGCAGCGGGGGACAGTCTTGGGAAAAACTGTTTTTT
clone_size: few; d_call: .; v_call: TRBV7-2; j_call: TRBJ1-5; cdr3_aa: CASSPQQGSNQPQHF; cdr3_nt: TGTGCCAGCAGCCCTCAGCAGGGGAGCAATCAGCCCCAGCATTTT
clone_size: few; d_call: .; v_call: TRBV11-2; j_call: TRBJ1-1; cdr3_aa: CASSLPRLNTEAFF; cdr3_nt: TGTGCCAGCAGCTTACCGAGGCTGAACACTGAAGCTTTCTTT
clone_size: .; d_call: TRBD1; v_call: TRBV7-6; j_call: TRBJ2-5; cdr3_aa: CASSLIRGRQETQYF; cdr3_nt: TGTGCCAGCAGCTTAATCAGGGGGCGGCAAGAGACCCAGTACTTC
clone_size: .; d_call: TRBD2; v_call: TRBV12-3/TRBV12-4; j_call: TRBJ2-1; cdr3_aa: CASSLTGTRVNEQFF; cdr3_nt: TGTGCCAGCAGTTTGACCGGGACTAGGGTTAATGAGCAGTTCTTC
clone_size: few; d_call: TRBD2; v_call: TRBV7-2; j_call: TRBJ2-5; cdr3_aa: CASSGTSGGGQYF; cdr3_nt: TGTGCCAGCAGCGGGACTAGCGGGGGAGGGCAGTACTTC
clone_size: .; d_call: .; v_call: TRBV9; j_call: TRBJ2-5; cdr3_aa: CASSVDGAGRETQYF; cdr3_nt: TGTGCCAGCAGCGTAGATGGGGCAGGAAGGGAGACCCAGTACTTC
clone_size: .; d_call: .; v_call: TRBV6-5; j_call: TRBJ2-5; cdr3_aa: CASKQRGQQETQYF; cdr3_nt: TGTGCCAGCAAGCAGCGCGGACAGCAAGAGACCCAGTACTTC
clone_size: few; d_call: .; v_call: TRBV29-1; j_call: TRBJ2-3; cdr3_aa: CSVDQGKDTQYF; cdr3_nt: TGCAGCGTTGACCAGGGAAAAGATACGCAGTATTTT
clone_size: .; d_call: TRBD1; v_call: TRBV20-1; j_call: TRBJ2-7; cdr3_aa: CSALGGFGTGSPYEQYF; cdr3_nt: TGCAGTGCTCTAGGGGGTTTCGGGACAGGGTCCCCCTACGAGCAGTACTTC
clone_size: .; d_call: TRBD1; v_call: TRBV4-1; j_call: TRBJ2-7; cdr3_aa: CASSQTGTGETYEQYF; cdr3_nt: TGCGCCAGCAGCCAAACCGGGACAGGGGAAACCTACGAGCAGTACTTC
clone_size: many; d_call: .; v_call: TRBV7-2; j_call: TRBJ2-5; cdr3_aa: CASSYRDGETQYF; cdr3_nt: TGTGCCAGCAGCTACCGGGACGGAGAGACCCAGTACTTC
clone_size: .; d_call: .; v_call: TRBV11-1; j_call: TRBJ2-7; cdr3_aa: CASSLGTAEALDEQYF; cdr3_nt: TGTGCCAGCAGCCTGGGTACAGCGGAGGCCCTAGACGAGCAGTACTTC
clone_size: .; d_call: TRBD2; v_call: TRBV5-1; j_call: TRBJ2-3; cdr3_aa: CASSAIAGGDTDTQYF; cdr3_nt: TGCGCCAGCAGCGCAATAGCGGGGGGGGACACAGATACGCAGTATTTT
clone_size: .; d_call: TRBD2; v_call: TRBV6-6; j_call: TRBJ2-1; cdr3_aa: CASTDPSGGLNEQFF; cdr3_nt: TGTGCCAGCACGGACCCTAGCGGGGGGTTAAATGAGCAGTTCTTC